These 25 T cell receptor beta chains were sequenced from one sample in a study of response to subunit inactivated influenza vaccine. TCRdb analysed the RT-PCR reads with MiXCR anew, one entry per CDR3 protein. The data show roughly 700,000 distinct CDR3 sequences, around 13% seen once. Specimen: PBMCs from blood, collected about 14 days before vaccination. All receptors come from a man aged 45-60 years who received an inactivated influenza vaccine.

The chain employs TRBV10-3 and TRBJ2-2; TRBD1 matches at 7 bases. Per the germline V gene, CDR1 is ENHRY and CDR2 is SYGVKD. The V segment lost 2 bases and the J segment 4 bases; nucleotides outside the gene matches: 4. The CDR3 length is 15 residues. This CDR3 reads CAISEGDSLTGELFF. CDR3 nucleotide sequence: TGTGCCATCAGTGAGGGGGACAGTCTCACCGGGGAGCTGTTTTTT.

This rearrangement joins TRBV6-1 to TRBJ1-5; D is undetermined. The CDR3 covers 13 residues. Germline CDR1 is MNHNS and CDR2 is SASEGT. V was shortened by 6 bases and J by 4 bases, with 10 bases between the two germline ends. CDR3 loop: CASRLLPNQPQHF. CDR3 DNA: TGTGCCAGCAGGCTTCTCCCAAATCAGCCCCAGCATTTT.

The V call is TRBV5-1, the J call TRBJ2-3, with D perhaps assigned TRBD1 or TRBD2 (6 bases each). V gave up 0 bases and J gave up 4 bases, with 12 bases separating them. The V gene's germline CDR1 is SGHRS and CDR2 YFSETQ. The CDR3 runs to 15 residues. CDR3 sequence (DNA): TGCGCCAGCAGCTTGGACGGGGGCGCGGCAGATACGCAGTATTTT. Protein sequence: CASSLDGGAADTQYF.

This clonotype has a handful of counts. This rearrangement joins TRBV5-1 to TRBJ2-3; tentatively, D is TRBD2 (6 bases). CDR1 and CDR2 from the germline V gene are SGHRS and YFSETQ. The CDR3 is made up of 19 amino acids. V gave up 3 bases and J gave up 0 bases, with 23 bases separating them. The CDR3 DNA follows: TGCGCCAGCAGCTCGTTGACTCCGGGACTGATACAAAGCACAGATACGCAGTATTTT. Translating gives CASSSLTPGLIQSTDTQYF.

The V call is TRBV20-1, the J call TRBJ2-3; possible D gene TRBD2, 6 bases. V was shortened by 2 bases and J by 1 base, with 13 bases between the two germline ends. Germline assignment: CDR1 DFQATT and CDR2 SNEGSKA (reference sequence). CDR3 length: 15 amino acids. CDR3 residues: CSARPSGRRTDTQYF. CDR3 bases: TGCAGTGCTAGACCGTCAGGGAGGCGCACAGATACGCAGTATTTT.

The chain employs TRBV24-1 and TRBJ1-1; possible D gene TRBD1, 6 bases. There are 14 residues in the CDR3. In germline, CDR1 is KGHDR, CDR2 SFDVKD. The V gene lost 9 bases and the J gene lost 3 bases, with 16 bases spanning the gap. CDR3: CATPGAPGDTEAFF. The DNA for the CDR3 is TGTGCCACCCCGGGGGCCCCCGGGGACACTGAAGCTTTCTTT.

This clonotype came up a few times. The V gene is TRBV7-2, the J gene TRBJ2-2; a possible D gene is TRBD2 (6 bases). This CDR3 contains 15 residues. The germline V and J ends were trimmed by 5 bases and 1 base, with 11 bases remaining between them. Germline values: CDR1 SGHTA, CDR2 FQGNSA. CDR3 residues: CASSQGRGNTGELFF. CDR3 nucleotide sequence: TGTGCCAGCAGCCAAGGGCGGGGGAACACCGGGGAGCTGTTTTTT.

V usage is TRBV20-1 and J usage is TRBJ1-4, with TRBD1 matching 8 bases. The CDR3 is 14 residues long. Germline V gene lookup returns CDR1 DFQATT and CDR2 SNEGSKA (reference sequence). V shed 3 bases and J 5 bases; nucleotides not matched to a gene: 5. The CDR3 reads CSARGTGGNEKLFF. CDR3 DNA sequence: TGCAGTGCTAGGGGGACAGGAGGAAATGAAAAACTGTTTTTT.

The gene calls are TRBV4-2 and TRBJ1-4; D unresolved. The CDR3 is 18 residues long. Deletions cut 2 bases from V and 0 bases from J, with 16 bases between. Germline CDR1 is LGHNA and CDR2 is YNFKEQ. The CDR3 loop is CASSQNLIEGTTNEKLFF. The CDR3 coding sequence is TGTGCCAGCAGCCAAAACCTAATAGAAGGGACAACTAATGAAAAACTGTTTTTT.

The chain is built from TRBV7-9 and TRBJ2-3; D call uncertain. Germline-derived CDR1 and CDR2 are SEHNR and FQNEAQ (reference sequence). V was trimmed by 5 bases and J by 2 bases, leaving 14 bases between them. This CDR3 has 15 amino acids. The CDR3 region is CASSPRTDPTDTQYF. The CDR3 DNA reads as TGTGCCAGCAGCCCGAGGACCGACCCCACAGATACGCAGTATTTT.

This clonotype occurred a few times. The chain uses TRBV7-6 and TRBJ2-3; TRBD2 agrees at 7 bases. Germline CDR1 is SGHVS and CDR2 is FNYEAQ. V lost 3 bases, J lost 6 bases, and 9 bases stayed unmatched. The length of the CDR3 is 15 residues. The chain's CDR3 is CASSLGLAEGDTQYF. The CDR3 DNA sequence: TGTGCCAGCAGCTTGGGGCTAGCGGAGGGTGATACGCAGTATTTT.

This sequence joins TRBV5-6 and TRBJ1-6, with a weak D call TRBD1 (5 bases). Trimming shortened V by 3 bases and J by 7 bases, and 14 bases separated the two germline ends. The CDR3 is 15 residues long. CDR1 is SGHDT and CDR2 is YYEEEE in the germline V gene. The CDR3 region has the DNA TGTGCCAGCAGCTCCTTGGGGACGGTGAATTCACCCCTCCACTTT. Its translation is CASSSLGTVNSPLHF.

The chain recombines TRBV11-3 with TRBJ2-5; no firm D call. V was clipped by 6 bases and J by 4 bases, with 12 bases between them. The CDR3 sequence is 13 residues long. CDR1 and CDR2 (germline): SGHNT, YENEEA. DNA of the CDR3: TGTGCCAGCAGTTCCAGGCACGGAGAGACCCAGTACTTC. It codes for CASSSRHGETQYF.

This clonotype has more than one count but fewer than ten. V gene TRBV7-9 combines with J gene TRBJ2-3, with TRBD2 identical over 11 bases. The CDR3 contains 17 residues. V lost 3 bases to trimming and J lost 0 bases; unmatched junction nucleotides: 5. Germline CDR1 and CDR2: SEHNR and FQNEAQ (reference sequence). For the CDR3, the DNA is TGTGCCAGCAGCTTTACTAGCGGGGGCCCTAGCACAGATACGCAGTATTTT. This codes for CASSFTSGGPSTDTQYF.

CDR3 sequence reads: CASSMGHGDTGELFF. In DNA, the CDR3 is TGCGCCAGCAGCATGGGACATGGGGACACCGGGGAGCTGTTTTTT. J is TRBJ2-2 and V is TRBV5-1; tentative D call: TRBD1 (6 bases). V lost 4 bases and J 3 bases, leaving 13 bases between the germline ends. This CDR3 is 15 amino acids long. CDR1 is SGHRS and CDR2 is YFSETQ in the germline V gene.

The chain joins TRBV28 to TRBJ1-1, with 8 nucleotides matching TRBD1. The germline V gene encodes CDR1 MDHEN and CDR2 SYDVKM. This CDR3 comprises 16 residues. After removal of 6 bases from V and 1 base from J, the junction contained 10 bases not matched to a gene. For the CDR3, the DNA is TGTGCCAGCAGCCTATCCAGGGGGCATGGGAACACTGAAGCTTTCTTT. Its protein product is CASSLSRGHGNTEAFF.

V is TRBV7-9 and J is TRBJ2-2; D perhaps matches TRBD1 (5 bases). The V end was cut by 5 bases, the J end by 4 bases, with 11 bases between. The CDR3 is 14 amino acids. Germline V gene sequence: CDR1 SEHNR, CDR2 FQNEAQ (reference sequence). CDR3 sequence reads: CASSMDTLTGELFF. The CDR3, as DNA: TGTGCCAGCAGCATGGACACCCTCACCGGGGAGCTGTTTTTT.

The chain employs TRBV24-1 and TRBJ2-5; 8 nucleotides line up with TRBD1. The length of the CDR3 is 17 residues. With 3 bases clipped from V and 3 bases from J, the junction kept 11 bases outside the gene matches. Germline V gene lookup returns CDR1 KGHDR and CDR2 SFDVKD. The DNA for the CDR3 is TGTGCCACCAGTGATCCTGGACAGGGAGCGACTAAAGAGACCCAGTACTTC. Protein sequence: CATSDPGQGATKETQYF.

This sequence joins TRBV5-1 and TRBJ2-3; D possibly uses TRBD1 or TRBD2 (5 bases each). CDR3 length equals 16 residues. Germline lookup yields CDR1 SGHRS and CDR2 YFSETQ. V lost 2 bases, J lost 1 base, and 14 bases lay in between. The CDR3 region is CASSLPGTPGTDTQYF. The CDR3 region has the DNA TGCGCCAGCAGCTTACCTGGGACCCCCGGCACAGATACGCAGTATTTT.

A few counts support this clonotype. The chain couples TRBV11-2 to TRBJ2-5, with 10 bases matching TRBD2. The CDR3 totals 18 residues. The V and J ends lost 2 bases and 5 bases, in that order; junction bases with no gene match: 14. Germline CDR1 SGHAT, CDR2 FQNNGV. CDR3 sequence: CASSLKGTLAGFIETQYF. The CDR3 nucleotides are TGTGCCAGCAGCTTAAAGGGTACACTAGCGGGGTTTATCGAGACCCAGTACTTC. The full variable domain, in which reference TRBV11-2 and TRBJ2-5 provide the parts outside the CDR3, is EAGVAQSPRYKIIEKRQSVAFWCNPISGHATLYWYQQILGQGPKLLIQFQNNGVVDDSQLPKDRFSAERLKGVDSTLKIQPAKLEDSAVYLCASSLKGTLAGFIETQYFGPGTRLLVL.

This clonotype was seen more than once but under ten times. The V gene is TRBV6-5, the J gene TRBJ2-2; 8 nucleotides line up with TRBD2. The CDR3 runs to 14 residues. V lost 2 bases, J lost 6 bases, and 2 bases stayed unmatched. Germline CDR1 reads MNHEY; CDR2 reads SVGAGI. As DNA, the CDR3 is TGTGCCAGCAGTTACGGGACTAGGGCCGGGGAGCTGTTTTTT. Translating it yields CASSYGTRAGELFF.

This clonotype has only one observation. CDR3 DNA sequence: TGTGCCAGCAGCTTAGGTCGAGGACCCAATCAGCCCCAGCATTTT. Its translation: CASSLGRGPNQPQHF. The V gene is TRBV7-2, the J gene TRBJ1-5; no clear D gene. The CDR3 totals 15 residues. Trimming removed 1 base at V and 3 bases at J, with 10 bases between. Germline lookup yields CDR1 SGHTA and CDR2 FQGNSA.

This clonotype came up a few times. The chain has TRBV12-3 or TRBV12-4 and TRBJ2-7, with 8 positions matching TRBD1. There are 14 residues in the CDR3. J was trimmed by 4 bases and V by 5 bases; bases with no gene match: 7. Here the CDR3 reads CASSRQGRLYEQYF. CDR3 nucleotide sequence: TGTGCCAGCAGTCGACAGGGGCGGCTATACGAGCAGTACTTC.

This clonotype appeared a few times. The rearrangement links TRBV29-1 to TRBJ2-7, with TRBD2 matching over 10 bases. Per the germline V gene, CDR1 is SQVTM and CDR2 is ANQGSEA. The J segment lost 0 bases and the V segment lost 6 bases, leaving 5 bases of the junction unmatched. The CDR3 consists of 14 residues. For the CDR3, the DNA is TGCAGCGTCGGGACTAGCGCCATCTCCTACGAGCAGTACTTC. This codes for CSVGTSAISYEQYF.

CDR3 nucleotides: TGTGCCAGCTCAGAACCGGGACTAGCAATTGAGCAGTTCTTC. This sequence encodes CASSEPGLAIEQFF. The rearrangement links TRBV18 to TRBJ2-1; 9 nucleotides agree with TRBD2. The CDR3 runs 14 residues. Germline-derived CDR1 and CDR2 are KGHSH and LQKENI. V shed 5 bases, J shed 9 bases, and the junction held 8 bases outside the gene matches.